This T cell receptor beta chain was retrieved from a study of human T cells and chemical hapten exposure. V dropped 5 bases and J dropped 5; count of bases not matched to a gene: 8. Germline V lookup: CDR1 SNHLY, CDR2 FYNNEI. There are 14 residues in the CDR3. The time point is: patch test 2, 6 weeks after DPC sensitization. Treatment indicated: therapeutic diphenylcyclopropenone sensitization with weekly scalp DPC. TCRdb re-analysed the RACE reads in MiXCR, keeping a single row per CDR3 protein. The sample comprises under 450,000 distinct CDR3 sequences, over 6% of which are singletons, and around 6% rests with the top ten.

Sample: whole blood, taken in connection with sensitization to the hapten diphenylcyclopropenone (DPC). This sequence was found in a woman under 30 with alopecia areata. Some clones in this sample may be carry-over from other donors' samples. This sequence joins TRBV2 and TRBJ1-2; 7 bases map to TRBD1. CDR3 loop: CASSLDRVLYGYTF. As DNA, the CDR3 is TGTGCCAGCAGTCTCGACAGGGTATTATATGGCTACACCTTC.